Here is one T cell receptor (beta chain) with its context. As yet, its antigen is unknown. The data are from a study of graft-versus-host responses after intestinal transplantation. Findings and caveats of the study: Clonal ratios of graft-versus-host to host-versus-graft in allografts were high for patients exhibiting graft-donor T cell macrochimerism. Early post-transplant HvG declines were associated with peak circulating GvH clone levels. GvH clones were found in recipient marrow; some appeared first in ileum or blood.

Assay: immunoSEQ multiplex PCR; the TCRdb copy retains only in-frame clones and omits some. Found here are tens of thousands of clones, approximately 94% of them singletons; the top ten hold 0.15% to 0.2%. The TCR sequence derives from a human donor who was the organ donor for an intestinal transplant. Sequences were derived from unstimulated CD4+ T cells sorted from spleen or lymph node cells, sampled before transplant.

Here the CDR3 reads CASRTGGDQPQHF. Written as DNA, the CDR3 is TGTGCCAGCAGGACAGGGGGCGATCAGCCCCAGCATTTT. The chain combines TRBV6-1 with TRBJ1-5; 10 nucleotides agree with TRBD1. This CDR3 is built from 13 residues. Germline values: CDR1 MNHNS, CDR2 SASEGT. V was pared by 6 bases and J by 5 bases, with 1 base of the junction left unmatched.